This T cell receptor (beta chain) derives from a study of blood T cell repertoires in COVID-19. The data were produced by immunoSEQ multiplex PCR, yet TCRdb's version contains in-frame clones alone and is incomplete. The data hold 300,000 to 350,000 clones, with over 70% observed a single time. The CDR3 is 14 residues long. The germline gives CDR1 SGHTA, CDR2 FQGNSA. Trimming left V 5 bases short and J 7 bases short, with 12 bases between. The chain recombines TRBV7-2 with TRBJ1-6; TRBD1 might be the D (6 bases). Sequencing was carried out using PBMCs or T cells enriched from blood (not recorded which). This sequence originates from a man under 40 who had recovered from COVID-19. The CDR3 spells CASSPQGNNSPLHF. In nucleotides, the CDR3 is TGTGCCAGCAGCCCTCAGGGGAACAATTCACCCCTCCACTTT.